A single TCR beta chain is shown here with its context. Its antigen remains unidentified. The study left out patients who had uncontrolled infection, other autoimmune disease, pregnancy or lactation. For the diagnoses, clinical symptoms, serum thyroxine and TRAb, thyroid ultrasound and orbital computed tomography were used. RNA transcripts gave rise to amplified TCR beta CDR3 regions. The HTBI primer set was used in a first-round RT-PCR of the TCR CDR3. TCRdb analysed the multiplex PCR reads with MiXCR anew, one entry per CDR3 protein. The sample carries about 570,000 distinct CDR3 sequences, 46% recorded once. These data originate in a study of T cells in Graves' hyperthyroidism and ophthalmopathy. Study-level findings and limits: Researchers report that a 13 V-J model separated ophthalmopathy from stable hyperthyroidism.

The ends were cut back, 5 bases at V and 8 bases at J, with 18 bases in the middle. In germline, CDR1 is SGHTA, CDR2 FQGNSA. The CDR3 extends over 15 amino acids. Sequenced input: peripheral blood or thyroid tissue (not recorded which). The chain has TRBV7-2 and TRBJ1-4; maybe TRBD1 (6 bases). This clonotype originated in an adult woman with Graves' disease, either hyperthyroidism or ophthalmopathy (not recorded which). The CDR3 loop reads CASSRGGRKGEKLFF. CDR3 nucleotides: TGTGCCAGCAGCCGCGGGGGGCGTAAGGGCGAAAAACTGTTTTTT.